The 24 T cell receptor beta chains reported below all come from one sample, sequenced in a study of shared clonotypes between healthy human individuals. TCRdb keeps only in-frame clones here, not all; method: immunoSEQ multiplex PCR. The sample holds about 1 million clones, about 80% seen once. Sequencing was performed on memory CD4+ T cells sorted from blood. Subset meaning: CD45RA-negative fraction. These receptor sequences come from a man in his late teens or twenties in good health.

The chain recombines TRBV6-6 with TRBJ2-1; the D is unclear. The V gene lost 5 bases and the J gene lost 1 base, with 9 bases spanning the gap. The germline gives CDR1 MNHNY, CDR2 SVGAGI (reference sequence). CDR3 length: 14 amino acids. The CDR3 DNA is TGTGCCAGCAGTAAAGACCCTTCCTACAATGAGCAGTTCTTC. It yields the protein CASSKDPSYNEQFF.

As for this clone: The same CDR3 is also encoded by other DNA sequences in this sample. The chain combines TRBV5-1 with TRBJ1-2; D not resolved. V lost 0 bases and J 1 base, leaving 4 bases between the germline ends. Looked up from germline, CDR1 is SGHRS and CDR2 is YFSETQ. There are 13 residues in the CDR3. The CDR3 loop is CASSLDSNYGYTF. CDR3 nucleotide sequence: TGCGCCAGCAGCTTGGACAGTAACTATGGCTACACCTTC.

The chain has TRBV2 and TRBJ2-6, with D unresolved. Trimming shortened V by 4 bases and J by 2 bases, and 9 bases separated the two germline ends. The CDR3 has 15 residues. Per the germline V gene, CDR1 is SNHLY and CDR2 is FYNNEI. The CDR3 protein is CASSGQLAGANVLTF. CDR3 DNA: TGTGCCAGCAGTGGTCAGCTTGCTGGGGCCAACGTCCTGACTTTC.

The chain uses TRBV18 and TRBJ2-5; D call uncertain. This CDR3 is built from 16 residues. Germline assignment: CDR1 KGHSH and CDR2 LQKENI. The germline V and J ends were trimmed by 0 bases and 4 bases, with 15 bases remaining between them. The CDR3 bases are TGTGCCAGCTCACCACCAAACAAGGAGTACCCAGAGACCCAGTACTTC. This encodes CASSPPNKEYPETQYF.

The V gene is TRBV10-3, the J gene TRBJ1-4, with D unclear. The germline gives CDR1 ENHRY, CDR2 SYGVKD. Between the trimmed V and J ends, which lost 4 bases and 8 bases, there was a span of 11 bases. The CDR3 covers 13 residues. CDR3 sequence (DNA): TGTGCCATCAGTGCGGGTCCCCAGGAAAAACTGTTTTTT. Encoded protein: CAISAGPQEKLFF.

This chain links TRBV7-8 with TRBJ2-7; 9 positions agree with TRBD1. This CDR3 is built from 16 residues. The V gene end was trimmed by 4 bases and the J gene end by 2 bases; junction bases not matched to a gene: 9. Germline V lookup: CDR1 SGHVS, CDR2 FQNEAQ. Written as DNA, the CDR3 is TGTGCCAGCAGCTCTCAAACAGGGGGCACAGCCTACGAGCAGTACTTC. This codes for CASSSQTGGTAYEQYF.

Turning to this clone: The sample carries other DNA sequences with the same CDR3. The chain couples TRBV29-1 to TRBJ1-1; D is possibly TRBD1 (5 bases). Trimming removed 5 bases at V and 5 bases at J, with 12 bases between. This CDR3 has 12 amino acids. Germline V gene data show CDR1 as SQVTM and CDR2 as ANQGSEA. CDR3 DNA sequence: TGCAGCGTTCATCCGGGGGGGACTGAAGCTTTCTTT. Translated, it gives CSVHPGGTEAFF.

This clone was seen a single time. The genes are TRBV4-3 and TRBJ2-3, with D possibly being TRBD2 (5 bases). Trimming stripped 0 bases from V and 5 bases from J, with 18 bases between. From germline, CDR1 is LGHNA and CDR2 YSLEER. This CDR3 region has 17 residues. CDR3 nucleotide sequence: TGCGCCAGCAGCCAAGATAGAGCTAGCCTGGGTCGAGATACGCAGTATTTT. It is translated as CASSQDRASLGRDTQYF.

V and J are TRBV5-1 and TRBJ2-5, with a weak D call TRBD2 (6 bases). Trimming pared 0 bases from V and 10 bases from J, leaving 13 bases between. Germline CDR1 reads SGHRS; CDR2 reads YFSETQ. The CDR3 spans 13 residues. The CDR3 sequence: CASSLAGQGGQYF. The CDR3, as DNA: TGCGCCAGCAGCTTGGCCGGGCAGGGAGGCCAGTACTTC. Full variable domain (remainder filled in from reference TRBV5-1 and TRBJ2-5): KAGVTQTPRYLIKTRGQQVTLSCSPISGHRSVSWYQQTPGQGLQFLFEYFSETQRNKGNFPGRFSGRQFSNSRSEMNVSTLELGDSALYLCASSLAGQGGQYFGPGTRLLVL.

About this clone itself: Other DNA sequences from this sample encode an identical CDR3 as well. The V call is TRBV18, the J call TRBJ1-2; 7 positions agree with TRBD1. The CDR3 is made up of 13 amino acids. The V gene's germline CDR1 is KGHSH and CDR2 LQKENI. The J segment lost 3 bases and the V segment lost 5 bases, leaving 3 bases of the junction unmatched. The CDR3 spells CASSAGTDYGYTF. In DNA, the CDR3 is TGTGCCAGCTCAGCCGGGACAGACTATGGCTACACCTTC.

In regard to this clone: The identical CDR3 is also encoded by other nucleotide sequences in the sample. CDR3 sequence: CASSISGGYGYTF. The CDR3 region has the DNA TGTGCCAGTAGTATCTCAGGGGGATATGGCTACACCTTC. The J gene is TRBJ1-2, the V gene TRBV19; 7 bases map to TRBD1. There are 13 residues in the CDR3. From germline, CDR1 is LNHDA and CDR2 SQIVND (reference sequence). Trimming cost V 3 bases and J 5 bases; bases outside gene matches: 3.

V usage is TRBV10-2 and J usage is TRBJ2-7; D is possibly TRBD1 or TRBD2 (7 bases each). CDR3 length equals 13 residues. CDR1 and CDR2 from the germline V gene are WSHSY and SAAADI. Trimming shortened V by 10 bases and J by 2 bases, and 15 bases separated the two germline ends. The chain's CDR3 is CATSRGGTYEQYF. DNA for the CDR3: TGCGCCACAAGCAGGGGGGGTACCTACGAGCAGTACTTC.

The chain uses TRBV10-3 and TRBJ1-4; D gene uncertain. V was trimmed by 10 bases and J by 6 bases, leaving 12 bases between them. From germline, CDR1 is ENHRY and CDR2 SYGVKD. CDR3 size: 12 residues. CDR3 DNA sequence: TGTGCCACGAGGGAGGAGGATGAAAAACTGTTTTTT. Translating gives CATREEDEKLFF.

The rearrangement links TRBV2 to TRBJ1-1, with a possible D match to TRBD1 (5 bases). Germline V CDR1 and CDR2: SNHLY, FYNNEI. Trimming pared 5 bases from V and 1 base from J, leaving 14 bases between. The CDR3 covers 15 residues. This CDR3 is CASSRGGVSNTEAFF. In DNA, the CDR3 is TGTGCCAGCAGTCGGGGCGGGGTTTCGAACACTGAAGCTTTCTTT.

The rearrangement links TRBV30 to TRBJ2-3, with TRBD2 identical over 7 bases. The V segment lost 7 bases and the J segment 5 bases; nucleotides outside the gene matches: 18. CDR1 is GTSNPN and CDR2 is SVGIG in the germline V gene (reference sequence). The CDR3 has 16 residues. CDR3 region: CAFSPVGAGNRDTQYF. Here the CDR3 DNA reads TGTGCCTTTTCCCCTGTGGGAGCGGGAAATAGAGATACGCAGTATTTT. The full variable domain, rest sourced from reference TRBV30 and TRBJ2-3, is SQTIHQWPATLVQPVGSPLSLECTVEGTSNPNLYWYRQAAGRGLQLLFYSVGIGQISSEVPQNLSASRPQDRQFILSSKKLLLSDSGFYLCAFSPVGAGNRDTQYFGPGTRLTVL.

The chain couples TRBV19 to TRBJ1-5, with 7 bases that match TRBD1. Germline trimming cut 6 bases from V and 2 bases from J; bases unmatched to any gene: 10. Germline lookup yields CDR1 LNHDA and CDR2 SQIVND (reference sequence). This CDR3 has 16 amino acids. CDR3 loop: CASSRQGSGRNQPQHF. The CDR3 DNA follows: TGTGCCAGTAGCAGACAGGGTTCCGGTCGCAATCAGCCCCAGCATTTT.

This clone was seen at least ten times. This rearrangement joins TRBV10-1 to TRBJ1-6; no reliable D call. The CDR3 extends over 13 amino acids. Germline assignment: CDR1 WNHNN and CDR2 SYGVQD (reference sequence). V was cut by 4 bases and J by 10 bases, with 11 bases left in between. The CDR3 nucleotides read TGCGCCAGCAGTGCGTCAGGAGGGTCACCCCTCCACTTT. Residues: CASSASGGSPLHF.

This clone came up once. This chain links TRBV7-2 with TRBJ2-7, with 9 bases matching TRBD2. CDR1 and CDR2 from the germline V gene are SGHTA and FQGNSA. The CDR3 length is 14 residues. Losses at the gene ends were 4 bases for V and 5 bases for J; bases not matched to a gene: 6. Here the CDR3 DNA reads TGTGCCAGCAGCTCGGGACTAGCATATGACGAGCAGTACTTC. Encoded protein: CASSSGLAYDEQYF.

This clone was found once. The chain links TRBV5-1 to TRBJ2-7, with D possibly called TRBD1 or TRBD2 (6 bases each). CDR3 length equals 13 residues. CDR1 and CDR2 from the germline V gene are SGHRS and YFSETQ. Trimming removed 4 bases from V and 6 bases from J, with 14 bases in between. The CDR3 here is CASSRDMGLEQYF. CDR3 in DNA: TGCGCCAGCAGCAGGGACATGGGACTCGAGCAGTACTTC.

To note about this clone: This sample also contains other DNA sequences that code for the same CDR3. CDR3 amino acids: CASSLLRETQYF. The CDR3 DNA reads as TGTGCCAGCAGTCTCCTCCGGGAGACCCAGTACTTC. This chain uses TRBV2 with TRBJ2-5, with no clear D. Trimming left V 5 bases short and J 5 bases short, with 9 bases between. There are 12 residues in the CDR3. Germline CDR1 reads SNHLY; CDR2 reads FYNNEI. Looking up the rest from reference TRBV2 and TRBJ2-5 gives the full variable domain: EPEVTQTPSHQVTQMGQEVILRCVPISNHLYFYWYRQILGQKVEFLVSFYNNEISEKSEIFDDQFSVERPDGSNFTLKIRSTKLEDSAMYFCASSLLRETQYFGPGTRLLVL.

The chain has TRBV5-6 and TRBJ1-3, with TRBD1 as a possible D gene (5 bases). The CDR3 extends over 16 amino acids. The V end was cut by 4 bases, the J end by 0 bases, with 14 bases between. Germline V gene sequence: CDR1 SGHDT, CDR2 YYEEEE. The CDR3: CASSLGLLSSGNTIYF. In DNA, the CDR3 is TGTGCCAGCAGCCTGGGACTCCTTAGCTCTGGAAACACCATATATTTT.

The genes are TRBV5-6 and TRBJ1-2; weak D call: TRBD1 (5 bases). The CDR3 consists of 13 residues. CDR1 and CDR2 (germline): SGHDT, YYEEEE. Trimming removed 4 bases at V and 4 bases at J, with 11 bases between. The CDR3 DNA reads as TGTGCCAGCAGCATAGGACAACGCTATGGCTACACCTTC. It is translated as CASSIGQRYGYTF.

The genes are TRBV6-4 and TRBJ1-3; D ambiguous. The V end lost 10 bases, the J end lost 8 bases, and 15 bases lay between the germline ends. This CDR3 is 12 amino acids long. Germline-derived CDR1 and CDR2 are MRHNA and SNTAGT. The CDR3 reads CAIRRAWDTIYF. Here the CDR3 DNA reads TGTGCCATCAGACGGGCGTGGGACACCATATATTTT.

CDR3 protein: CASSSIVGRNLECNSPLHF. As DNA, the CDR3 is TGTGCCAGCAGCTCGATAGTAGGGAGAAATCTTGAGTGTAATTCACCCCTCCACTTT. J is TRBJ1-6 and V is TRBV11-3; no clear D gene. V was pared by 4 bases and J by 6 bases, with 25 bases between. This CDR3 has 19 amino acids. Germline V gene data show CDR1 as SGHNT and CDR2 as YENEEA.